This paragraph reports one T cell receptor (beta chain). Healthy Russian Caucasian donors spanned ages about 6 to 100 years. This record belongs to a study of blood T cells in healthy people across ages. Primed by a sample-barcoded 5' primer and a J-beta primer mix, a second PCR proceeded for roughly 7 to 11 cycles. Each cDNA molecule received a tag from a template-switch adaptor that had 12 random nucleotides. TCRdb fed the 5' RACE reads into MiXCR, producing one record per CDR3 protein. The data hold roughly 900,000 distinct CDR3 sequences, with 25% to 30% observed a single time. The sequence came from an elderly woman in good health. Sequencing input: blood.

CDR3 nucleotides: TGTGCCAGCAGTTTAGACGGCTTTAATAGCAATCAGCCCCAGCATTTT. It encodes CASSLDGFNSNQPQHF. This sequence joins TRBV12-3 or TRBV12-4 and TRBJ1-5; D is unclear. The CDR3 spans 16 residues. Deletions cut 1 base from V and 0 bases from J, with 10 bases between.